A few counts support the clone carrying this T cell receptor (beta chain). TCRdb ran MiXCR on the RT-PCR reads and lists one entry per CDR3 protein. The sample has roughly 550,000 distinct CDR3 sequences; less than 25% are singletons. This sample was taken from a study of response to subunit inactivated influenza vaccine. Trimming removed 3 bases at V and 5 bases at J, with 20 bases between. This CDR3 has 16 residues. Germline values: CDR1 SGHRS, CDR2 YFSETQ. These data were also filed under a second study, of T cells expressing NK-cell markers. As that report states: For TCR beta, cDNA was produced by 5'RACE template switching with UMIs.

The sequencing here drew on CD4+ T cells sorted from PBMCs, taken about 12 days after vaccination. The clonotype originates from a man in his forties or fifties who received an inactivated influenza vaccine. The chain links TRBV5-1 to TRBJ1-2, with a weak D call TRBD1 (6 bases). The CDR3 sequence is CASSSQPPGQGYGYTF. Here the CDR3 DNA reads TGCGCCAGCAGCTCTCAACCACCGGGACAAGGTTATGGCTACACCTTC.